This T cell receptor (beta chain) was identified in a study of blood T cell repertoires in COVID-19. At the level of the study: The study drew acute and convalescent COVID-19 samples from the United States, Italy and Spain.

The CDR3 has 14 residues. CDR1 and CDR2 (germline): SNHLY, FYNNEI. V gave up 11 bases and J gave up 7 bases; unmatched junction bases: 13. Using immunoSEQ multiplex PCR, the repertoire was profiled, and TCRdb retains in-frame clones only, with some absent. The repertoire holds 140,000 to 150,000 clones, 80% to 90% seen once, with 8% in the top ten. This clone was found once. This chain joins TRBV2 and TRBJ2-2, with TRBD1 identical over 7 bases. This TCR was sampled from an older woman with COVID-19, enrolled during active disease. The sequencing input was peripheral blood. In nucleotides, the CDR3 is TGTGCCTACATATTTCAGGGGGTCAACGGGGAGCTGTTTTTT. Protein sequence: CAYIFQGVNGELFF.